This T cell receptor beta chain was observed in a study of TIL therapy for anti-PD-1-resistant metastatic lung cancer. Study-level information: Most patients had lung adenocarcinoma; several tumors were EGFR-mutant, two ALK-rearranged; half smoked currently or formerly.

There are 13 residues in the CDR3. Trimming left V 3 bases short and J 3 bases short, with 9 bases between. The libraries were made with immunoSEQ v3. TCRdb keeps only in-frame clones here, not all; method: immunoSEQ multiplex PCR. The sample holds tens of thousands of clones, 86% seen once. As to time point: pre-treatment sample, taken before nivolumab and TIL therapy. This sequence was found in a person aged 25-85 years with non-small cell lung cancer. The sample consisted of blood, taken at baseline. The V call is TRBV12-3 or TRBV12-4, the J call TRBJ2-7; possible D gene TRBD2, 6 bases. CDR3 loop: CASSFPGLYEQYF. For the CDR3, the DNA is TGTGCCAGCAGTTTCCCGGGACTCTACGAGCAGTACTTC.